This TCR beta chain comes out of a study of preoperative IRX-2 immunotherapy in early breast cancer. Treatment denoted: preoperative locoregional IRX-2 cytokine immunotherapy. This phase Ib study tested locoregional IRX-2 cytokine immunotherapy given before surgery. Assay: immunoSEQ multiplex PCR; the TCRdb copy retains only in-frame clones and omits some. Of about 23,000 clones in the sample, approximately 92% were seen once. The V gene lost 2 bases and the J gene lost 7 bases, with 15 bases spanning the gap. The CDR3 spans 14 residues. Per the germline V gene, CDR1 is SGHNT and CDR2 is YYREEE (reference sequence).

This TCR derives from a human donor with breast cancer. V and J are TRBV5-4 and TRBJ1-2; D gene uncertain. The starting material was tumor tissue, obtained after IRX-2 immunotherapy. The CDR3: CASSFGREGLGYTF. The DNA of the CDR3 is TGTGCCAGCAGCTTCGGTAGGGAAGGTCTTGGCTACACCTTC.